This is a list of T cell receptor beta chains from one sample in a study of blood T cell repertoires in COVID-19. Sequencing was performed with immunoSEQ multiplex PCR; in TCRdb, only in-frame clones are kept and a portion is missing. The sample yields 200,000 to 300,000 clones, 75% to 85% seen once. Material: peripheral blood. The source of these receptors is a human donor in a cohort sampled during active COVID-19. Both conserved end residues are part of each CDR3. D genes are given only for firm matches. The size of a clone is reported for some rows only, either as once, few or many, or as a class for expanded clones.

clone size: .
D gene: .
V gene: TRBV6-5
J gene: TRBJ1-5
CDR3 DNA: TGTGCCAGCAGTTACTCCTCTAGTAGCAATCAGCCCCAGCATTTT
CDR3 protein: CASSYSSSSNQPQHF

clone size: .
D gene: .
V gene: TRBV7-2
J gene: TRBJ1-5
CDR3 DNA: TGTGCCAGCAGCTCGTCCCACAGTTCCAATCAGCCCCAGCATTTT
CDR3 protein: CASSSSHSSNQPQHF

clone size: .
D gene: .
V gene: TRBV18
J gene: TRBJ2-7
CDR3 DNA: TGTGCCAGCTCACCACCGGCAAAACCCACAGGGTACGAGCAGTACTTC
CDR3 protein: CASSPPAKPTGYEQYF

clone size: .
D gene: .
V gene: TRBV19
J gene: TRBJ1-5
CDR3 DNA: TGTGCCAGTAGCGGCCGACAGATTCAATATCAGCCCCAGCATTTT
CDR3 protein: CASSGRQIQYQPQHF

clone size: .
D gene: TRBD2
V gene: TRBV6-6
J gene: TRBJ2-3
CDR3 DNA: TGTGCCAGCAGTTCAGCGGGAGCGCAGTATTTT
CDR3 protein: CASSSAGAQYF

clone size: many
D gene: .
V gene: TRBV5-5
J gene: TRBJ2-1
CDR3 DNA: TGTGCCAGCAGACTCATAGGGGTCCACAATGAGCAGTTCTTC
CDR3 protein: CASRLIGVHNEQFF

clone size: once
D gene: .
V gene: TRBV6-5
J gene: TRBJ2-1
CDR3 DNA: TGTGCCAGCAGTTTGGACTACCTCTCCTACAATGAGCAGTTCTTC
CDR3 protein: CASSLDYLSYNEQFF

clone size: .
D gene: .
V gene: TRBV28
J gene: TRBJ2-2
CDR3 DNA: TGTGCCAGCAGTCGGACCGGGGGACCGTCCACCGGGGAGCTGTTTTTT
CDR3 protein: CASSRTGGPSTGELFF

clone size: .
D gene: .
V gene: TRBV11-3
J gene: TRBJ2-1
CDR3 DNA: TGTGCCAGCAGCTTAGCGGGAGCATACAATGAGCAGTTCTTC
CDR3 protein: CASSLAGAYNEQFF

clone size: once
D gene: TRBD1
V gene: TRBV5-4
J gene: TRBJ2-3
CDR3 DNA: TGTGCCACCACCCCAGGCCTGAGACAGGGAAGCACAGATACGCAGTATTTT
CDR3 protein: CATTPGLRQGSTDTQYF

clone size: .
D gene: TRBD1
V gene: TRBV5-1
J gene: TRBJ1-4
CDR3 DNA: TGCGCCAGCAGCTCGACAGGGGCGGGGGAAAAACTGTTTTTT
CDR3 protein: CASSSTGAGEKLFF

clone size: .
D gene: .
V gene: TRBV6-1
J gene: TRBJ1-1
CDR3 DNA: TGTGCCAGCAGTGAACTGGGGGCAGGGACTTTCTTT
CDR3 protein: CASSELGAGTFF

clone size: many
D gene: TRBD1
V gene: TRBV23-1
J gene: TRBJ2-1
CDR3 DNA: TGCGCCAGCAGTCACCTAGGACAGGGGACCTACAATGAGCAGTTCTTC
CDR3 protein: CASSHLGQGTYNEQFF

clone size: many
D gene: .
V gene: TRBV2
J gene: TRBJ2-3
CDR3 DNA: TGTGCCAGCCGAGGGGGAGTGAGCACAGATACGCAGTATTTT
CDR3 protein: CASRGGVSTDTQYF

clone size: .
D gene: .
V gene: TRBV7-2
J gene: TRBJ2-5
CDR3 DNA: TGTGCCAGCACCCCGGGGCGCGGGACGGAGACCCAGTACTTC
CDR3 protein: CASTPGRGTETQYF

clone size: .
D gene: .
V gene: TRBV2
J gene: TRBJ1-2
CDR3 DNA: TGTGCCAGCAGTCCGCTAAGGCTGGGAGGGGCGGGTGGCTACACCTTC
CDR3 protein: CASSPLRLGGAGGYTF

clone size: .
D gene: TRBD1
V gene: TRBV19
J gene: TRBJ1-2
CDR3 DNA: TGTGCCAGTCGGGACAGGCAGATCTATGGCTACACCTTC
CDR3 protein: CASRDRQIYGYTF

clone size: .
D gene: TRBD1
V gene: TRBV7-9
J gene: TRBJ2-2
CDR3 DNA: TGTGCCAGCAGTCTGGACAGACAGGGGACCGGGGAGCTGTTTTTT
CDR3 protein: CASSLDRQGTGELFF

clone size: .
D gene: TRBD2
V gene: TRBV19
J gene: TRBJ2-1
CDR3 DNA: TGTGCCAGTAGCTTTGGGACTACCCTAAATGAGCAGTTCTTC
CDR3 protein: CASSFGTTLNEQFF

clone size: .
D gene: TRBD1
V gene: TRBV28
J gene: TRBJ2-3
CDR3 DNA: TGTGCCAGCAGTCGGCCAACAGGGGGCAGGGGCACAGATACGCAGTATTTT
CDR3 protein: CASSRPTGGRGTDTQYF

clone size: .
D gene: .
V gene: TRBV5-8
J gene: TRBJ2-1
CDR3 DNA: TGTGCCAGCAGCGAGGACGGACTCAGAGACAATGAGCAGTTCTTC
CDR3 protein: CASSEDGLRDNEQFF

clone size: .
D gene: .
V gene: TRBV7-9
J gene: TRBJ2-5
CDR3 DNA: TGTGCCAGCAGCCCCAACAGGGTAATAAGAGAGACCCAGTACTTC
CDR3 protein: CASSPNRVIRETQYF

clone size: .
D gene: .
V gene: TRBV3-1/TRBV3-2
J gene: TRBJ2-7
CDR3 DNA: TGTGCCAGCAGCCAATTTATACAGGGAGTGAGGAACGAGCAGTACTTC
CDR3 protein: CASSQFIQGVRNEQYF

clone size: once
D gene: .
V gene: TRBV18
J gene: TRBJ2-6
CDR3 DNA: TGTGCCAGCTCACCAAATGGTAGGCGCGGGACCAACGTCCTGACTTTC
CDR3 protein: CASSPNGRRGTNVLTF

clone size: .
D gene: .
V gene: TRBV5-1
J gene: TRBJ1-1
CDR3 DNA: TGCGCCAGCCTTACCGGGCGCGGGGTAGCTTTCTTT
CDR3 protein: CASLTGRGVAFF

clone size: once
D gene: .
V gene: TRBV7-2
J gene: TRBJ1-2
CDR3 DNA: TGTGCCAGCGGTGGGGGCGGCTATGGCTACACCTTC
CDR3 protein: CASGGGGYGYTF